Listed below are T cell receptor beta chains from one sample, sequenced in a study of OX40 agonist ivuxolimab in advanced cancers. Clones were read by immunoSEQ multiplex PCR, and TCRdb kept only the in-frame ones, dropping some. The sample has roughly 67,000 clones, roughly 84% seen once. The sequencing here drew on CD4+ or CD8+ T cells sorted from blood, taken in a trial of the OX40 agonist ivuxolimab. These receptor sequences come from an adult with an advanced solid tumor such as melanoma, head and neck, liver or kidney cancer. Each CDR3 is given with its conserved first and last residue. D genes are given only for firm matches. Not all rows give a size; the values are once, few, many and, for expanded clones, a class.

>TRBJ2-2|TRBD1|TRBV10-1|.
TGCGCCAGCAGTACAGGGGCAACGTTGACCGGGGAGCTGTTTTTT
CASSTGATLTGELFF
>TRBJ2-7|.|TRBV30|.
TGTGCCTGGAGCTCCAGCGGGTTCTCCTACGAGCAGTACTTC
CAWSSSGFSYEQYF
>TRBJ2-1|TRBD2|TRBV5-4|.
TGTGCCAGCAGCTCCGGGGCGGGGGGCAATGAGCAGTTCTTC
CASSSGAGGNEQFF
>TRBJ1-1|.|TRBV11-2|once
TGTGCCAGCAGCCTCTCGAACACTGAAGCTTTCTTT
CASSLSNTEAFF
>TRBJ2-1|TRBD2|TRBV7-3|.
TGTGCCAGCAGCTTATTTAGCGGGAGCTCCTACAATGAGCAGTTCTTC
CASSLFSGSSYNEQFF
>TRBJ1-1|TRBD1|TRBV28|once
TGTGCCAGCAGTTTGGAGACAGGGCTGGGGGGGTCGTTCTTT
CASSLETGLGGSFF
>TRBJ2-1|.|TRBV5-4|few
TGTGCCAGCAGCTTGATAGGTGAGCAGTTCTTC
CASSLIGEQFF
>TRBJ2-3|.|TRBV2|.
TGTGCCAGCAAAGAAATGCCGTTGGGCACAGATACGCAGTATTTT
CASKEMPLGTDTQYF
>TRBJ2-2|.|TRBV9|.
TGTGCCAGCAGTCGGGACGGAAACACCGGGGAGCTGTTTTTT
CASSRDGNTGELFF
>TRBJ2-5|.|TRBV18|once
TGTGCCAGCTCACCAATTGCGGGAAGAGAGACCCAGTACTTC
CASSPIAGRETQYF
>TRBJ1-3|.|TRBV11-3|.
TGTGCCAGCACCTTGGGCAGTTCTGGAAACACCATATATTTT
CASTLGSSGNTIYF
>TRBJ1-1|.|TRBV18|.
TGTGCCAGCTCACCACGACAGTTACCTATGAACACTGAAGCTTTCTTT
CASSPRQLPMNTEAFF
>TRBJ1-2|.|TRBV6-1|.
TGTGCCAGCAGGGGCACTGCGGGGTATGGCTACACCTTC
CASRGTAGYGYTF
>TRBJ2-3|.|TRBV5-4|.
TGTGCCAGCAGACTGGACCTCGCCGATACGCAGTATTTT
CASRLDLADTQYF
>TRBJ1-2|.|TRBV6-1|.
TGTGCCAGCACCCCCCAACGGGCATTTAACTATGGCTACACCTTC
CASTPQRAFNYGYTF
>TRBJ1-6|.|TRBV15|.
TGTGCCACCAGCAGAGATCTAGGGCAGCCAAATTCACCCCTCCACTTT
CATSRDLGQPNSPLHF
>TRBJ1-4|.|TRBV28|.
TGTGCCAGCAGCAATGATCGGGTGGATGAAAAACTGTTTTTT
CASSNDRVDEKLFF
>TRBJ2-7|TRBD1|TRBV11-1|.
TGTGCCAGCAGCTTACCAGGGGGCTACGAGCAGTACTTC
CASSLPGGYEQYF
>TRBJ2-7|.|TRBV6-5|.
TGTGCCAGCAGTACGTTGGAGGGGGGGGCCTACGAGCAGTACTTC
CASSTLEGGAYEQYF
>TRBJ2-7|.|TRBV2|.
TGTGCCAGCAGTGAATGGGACGGCTCCTACGAGCAGTACTTC
CASSEWDGSYEQYF
>TRBJ1-1|.|TRBV5-4|.
TGTGCCAGCAGCTTGGACGGCATTCCCACTGAAGCTTTCTTT
CASSLDGIPTEAFF
>TRBJ1-2|TRBD1|TRBV30|.
TGTGCCTGGAGCCCACAGGGACAGGTGGGGGGCTACACCTTC
CAWSPQGQVGGYTF
>TRBJ1-3|.|TRBV7-8|.
TGTGCCAGCAGCATGGGAAACACCATATATTTT
CASSMGNTIYF
>TRBJ1-2|.|TRBV7-2|.
TGTGCCAGCAGCTCCTCCCGGGGGGGGGAGTCGGTTCGTGGCTACACCTTC
CASSSSRGGESVRGYTF
>TRBJ1-6|.|TRBV4-2|.
TGTGCCAGCAGCCCAATGGGGGGAAGGGGGGCCTATAATTCACCCCTCCACTTT
CASSPMGGRGAYNSPLHF
>TRBJ1-4|TRBD1|TRBV11-2|.
TGTGCCAGCAGCTTAGACAGGGGGCGTGAAAAACTGTTTTTT
CASSLDRGREKLFF
>TRBJ2-7|TRBD1|TRBV30|.
TGTGCCTGGGGACAGGGTTACGAGCAGTACTTC
CAWGQGYEQYF
>TRBJ1-1|.|TRBV7-2|.
TGTGCCAGCAGCTTAGATTCTTTTAAGGTTCGGGATTTAAACACTGAAGCTTTCTTT
CASSLDSFKVRDLNTEAFF
>TRBJ1-1|.|TRBV20-1|.
TGCAGTGCTAGTCGGAGCGAAGCTTTCTTT
CSASRSEAFF
>TRBJ1-2|TRBD1|TRBV4-1|few
TGCGCCAGCAGCCGACAAACAGGGGACTATGGCTACACCTTC
CASSRQTGDYGYTF
>TRBJ2-1|TRBD2|TRBV9|.
TGTGCCAGCAGCGTAGGGTCCCAAGCGGGGGGGAATAATGAGCAGTTCTTC
CASSVGSQAGGNNEQFF
>TRBJ1-2|.|TRBV4-1|.
TGCGCCAGCAGCCAAGGGGGTGGTAGCTATGGCTACACCTTC
CASSQGGGSYGYTF
>TRBJ2-7|TRBD1|TRBV11-2|.
TGTGCCAGCAGCGCTGGGACAGGGGGGATGTACGAGCAGTACTTC
CASSAGTGGMYEQYF
>TRBJ1-4|TRBD1|TRBV6-1|few
TGTGCCAGCAGTCCGGGACAGGCCCCGAGAAAACTGTTTTTT
CASSPGQAPRKLFF
>TRBJ2-7|TRBD2|TRBV5-1|.
TGCGCCAGCAGCGGAGGGACTAGCGGGGACGAGCAGTACTTC
CASSGGTSGDEQYF
>TRBJ1-2|.|TRBV7-8|.
TGTGCCAGCAGCACATGGCCAGCCCTTTCGTATGGCTACACCTTC
CASSTWPALSYGYTF
>TRBJ2-1|TRBD1|TRBV6-5|.
TGTGCCAGCAGTACCTCGAGGGGGCTTGGTGAGCAGTTCTTC
CASSTSRGLGEQFF
>TRBJ1-2|.|TRBV7-8|.
TGTGCCAGCAGTTTGAAACAGGGCTTCTATGGCTACACCTTC
CASSLKQGFYGYTF
>TRBJ2-7|TRBD1|TRBV9|.
TGTGCCAGCAGCAGGACCGGGACAGGGATTTCCCACGAGCAGTACTTC
CASSRTGTGISHEQYF
>TRBJ1-2|TRBD1|TRBV7-6|.
TGTGCCAGCAGCTTAGCGACGGGACAGGCCTATGGCTACACCTTC
CASSLATGQAYGYTF
>TRBJ2-2|TRBD2|TRBV6-5|.
TGTGCCAGCAGTTACCGTAGCGGGGCCCACACCGGGGAGCTGTTTTTT
CASSYRSGAHTGELFF
>TRBJ1-2|.|TRBV10-3|.
TGTGCCATCAGCGCCGACACCAACCACGGCTACACCTTC
CAISADTNHGYTF
>TRBJ2-2|.|TRBV7-6|.
TGTGCCAGCAGTTGGGACTCCCGGGGAGGGAACACCGGGGAGCTGTTTTTT
CASSWDSRGGNTGELFF
>TRBJ2-5|TRBD2|TRBV19|.
TGTGCCAGTAGTATAGGAAGAAGCGGGGGGGGAAGGTTCCTTCTGGAGACCCAGTACTTC
CASSIGRSGGGRFLLETQYF
>TRBJ1-5|.|TRBV29-1|.
TGCAGCGTTGACCTCTCACGGATTATGTCGTATAGCAATCAGCCCCAGCATTTT
CSVDLSRIMSYSNQPQHF
>TRBJ1-3|.|TRBV11-2|.
TGTGCCAGCAGCTCCCTGCGGGACAAATCATACACCATATATTTT
CASSSLRDKSYTIYF
>TRBJ1-4|.|TRBV7-9|.
TGTGCCAGCAGCTTAGATGGCAGGGAAGGTGAAAAACTGTTTTTT
CASSLDGREGEKLFF
>TRBJ1-1|TRBD1|TRBV5-4|.
TGTGCCAGCAGCCCTACACAGGGGAGGGTCACTGAAGCTTTCTTT
CASSPTQGRVTEAFF
>TRBJ2-7|.|TRBV5-6|.
TGTGCCAGCAGCTTGTATAGTAGGATTTACGAGCAGTACTTC
CASSLYSRIYEQYF
>TRBJ2-7|.|TRBV19|.
TGTGCCAGTAGTAATGTTCAGGGCGGCGAGCAGTACTTC
CASSNVQGGEQYF
>TRBJ2-2|.|TRBV6-4|.
TGTGCCAGCAGTGAAAGGGCCGGGGAGCTGTTTTTT
CASSERAGELFF
>TRBJ2-5|.|TRBV15|.
TGTGCCACCAGCAGAGGACCAATAATACAAGAGACCCAGTACTTC
CATSRGPIIQETQYF
>TRBJ1-2|.|TRBV30|.
TGTGCCTGGAGTGTACCCACTACTTTCAACTATGGCTACACCTTC
CAWSVPTTFNYGYTF
>TRBJ2-7|.|TRBV18|.
TGTGCCAGCTCACCGCTGGAGGGAACCGGCGAGCAGTACTTC
CASSPLEGTGEQYF
>TRBJ2-5|.|TRBV20-1|.
TGCAGTGCTAGGGCCCTAGAGACCCAGTACTTC
CSARALETQYF
>TRBJ2-1|.|TRBV11-2|.
TGTGCCAGCAGCCTACTGGCTGGTAAGTTCTTC
CASSLLAGKFF
>TRBJ1-6|TRBD1|TRBV30|.
TGTGCCTGGAGGCCCGGGACAGGGGTTTTTTCGGCAAGGAATAATTCACCCCTCCACTTT
CAWRPGTGVFSARNNSPLHF
>TRBJ2-5|TRBD2|TRBV4-1|.
TGCGCCAGCAGCCCGACTAGCGGGGGAGGGTACCAAGAGACCCAGTACTTC
CASSPTSGGGYQETQYF
>TRBJ2-2|.|TRBV6-5|.
TGTGCCAGTAGGACCGGGACAAAAAACACCGGGGAGCTGTTTTTT
CASRTGTKNTGELFF